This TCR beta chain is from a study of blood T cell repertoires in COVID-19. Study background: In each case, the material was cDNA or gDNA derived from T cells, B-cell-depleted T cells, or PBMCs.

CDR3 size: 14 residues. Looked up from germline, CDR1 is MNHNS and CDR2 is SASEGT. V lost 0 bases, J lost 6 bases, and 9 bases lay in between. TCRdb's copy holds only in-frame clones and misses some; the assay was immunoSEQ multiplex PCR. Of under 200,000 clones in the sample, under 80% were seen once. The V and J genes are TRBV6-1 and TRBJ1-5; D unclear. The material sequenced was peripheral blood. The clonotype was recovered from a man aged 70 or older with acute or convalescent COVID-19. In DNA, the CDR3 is TGTGCCAGCAGTGAAGCCCAGGAGGGTCAGCCCCAGCATTTT. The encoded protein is CASSEAQEGQPQHF.